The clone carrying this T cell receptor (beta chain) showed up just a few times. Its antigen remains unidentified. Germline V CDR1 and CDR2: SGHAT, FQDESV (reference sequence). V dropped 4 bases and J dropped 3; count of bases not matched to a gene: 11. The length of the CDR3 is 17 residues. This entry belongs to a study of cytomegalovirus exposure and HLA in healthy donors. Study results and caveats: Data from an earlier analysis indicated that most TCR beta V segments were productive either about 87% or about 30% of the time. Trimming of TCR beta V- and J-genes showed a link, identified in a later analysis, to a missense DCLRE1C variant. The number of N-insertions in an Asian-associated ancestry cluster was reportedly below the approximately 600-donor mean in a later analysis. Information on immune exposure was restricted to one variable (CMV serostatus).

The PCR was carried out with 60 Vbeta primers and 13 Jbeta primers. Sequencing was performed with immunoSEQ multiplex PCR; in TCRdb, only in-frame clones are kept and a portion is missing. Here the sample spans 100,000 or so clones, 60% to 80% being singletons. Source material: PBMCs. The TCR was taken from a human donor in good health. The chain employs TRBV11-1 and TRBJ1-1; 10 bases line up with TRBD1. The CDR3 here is CASSSDRQGASDTEAFF. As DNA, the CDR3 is TGTGCCAGCAGCTCCGATAGACAGGGGGCATCGGACACTGAAGCTTTCTTT.